The rows below give T cell receptor beta chains drawn from one sample of a study of cytomegalovirus exposure and HLA in healthy donors. Profiled with immunoSEQ multiplex PCR; TCRdb holds only in-frame clones, not every one. Here the sample spans fewer than 200,000 clones, roughly 65% being singletons. Material: PBMCs. Receptors were obtained from a woman under 30 in good health and CMV-seropositive. The CDR3 runs from the conserved cysteine through the conserved F or W. D genes are given only for firm matches. Expanded clones are given a class, and other clones once, few, many or no size at all.

abundance	v_gene	d_gene	j_gene	CDR3aa	CDR3nt
-	TRBV6-5	-	TRBJ2-3	CASSYYGRGTDTQYF	TGTGCCAGCAGTTACTACGGCAGGGGAACAGATACGCAGTATTTT
-	TRBV29-1	TRBD1	TRBJ2-7	CSVRQGVGYEQYF	TGCAGCGTTAGACAGGGAGTTGGCTACGAGCAGTACTTC
-	TRBV19	TRBD1	TRBJ2-5	CASSSWTGVETQYF	TGTGCCAGTAGTAGCTGGACAGGGGTGGAGACCCAGTACTTC
-	TRBV6-5	-	TRBJ2-7	CASSFLGRAVGEQYF	TGTGCCAGCAGCTTTCTGGGCAGGGCTGTAGGCGAGCAGTACTTC
-	TRBV7-2	TRBD2	TRBJ2-1	CASSLVLAAYNEQFF	TGTGCCAGCAGCTTAGTGCTAGCGGCCTACAATGAGCAGTTCTTC
-	TRBV6-1	-	TRBJ1-2	CASLGAADGYTF	TGTGCCAGCTTGGGGGCGGCAGATGGCTACACCTTC
-	TRBV9	TRBD2	TRBJ2-2	CASSVAGTSVTGELFF	TGTGCCAGCAGCGTTGCCGGGACTAGCGTCACCGGGGAGCTGTTTTTT
few	TRBV30	TRBD1	TRBJ1-1	CAWRLGQLNTEAFF	TGTGCCTGGAGATTGGGACAGCTGAACACTGAAGCTTTCTTT
-	TRBV7-9	-	TRBJ2-3	CASSFGGSRTDTQYF	TGTGCCAGCAGCTTTGGAGGGTCGAGGACAGATACGCAGTATTTT
-	TRBV6-5	-	TRBJ2-3	CASSYSTDTDTQYF	TGTGCCAGCAGTTACTCGACAGACACAGATACGCAGTATTTT
-	TRBV27	TRBD1	TRBJ2-7	CASRPGQVGYEQYF	TGTGCCAGCAGACCCGGACAGGTGGGGTACGAGCAGTACTTC
-	TRBV5-1	-	TRBJ1-5	CASSVLPDQPQHF	TGCGCCAGCAGCGTTCTCCCGGATCAGCCCCAGCATTTT
once	TRBV10-3	-	TRBJ2-7	CAISREQEYEQYF	TGTGCCATCAGTCGAGAACAGGAATACGAGCAGTACTTC
-	TRBV4-1	TRBD1	TRBJ2-3	CASSPLSRGRGTQYF	TGCGCCAGCAGCCCCCTAAGCAGGGGGCGAGGTACGCAGTATTTT
-	TRBV28	-	TRBJ2-7	CASSYAYEQYF	TGTGCCAGCAGTTATGCCTACGAGCAGTACTTC
few	TRBV29-1	-	TRBJ2-7	CSVPRSDSYEQYF	TGCAGCGTGCCCCGCAGCGATTCCTACGAGCAGTACTTC
-	TRBV27	-	TRBJ2-7	CASAPEAPYEQYF	TGTGCCAGCGCCCCGGAGGCCCCCTACGAGCAGTACTTC
-	TRBV5-1	TRBD2	TRBJ2-7	CASRTRTSGTPGEQYF	TGCGCCAGCAGGACAAGGACTAGCGGGACCCCCGGGGAGCAGTACTTC
once	TRBV6-1	-	TRBJ1-1	CASSEGVSGGGEAFF	TGTGCCAGCAGTGAAGGGGTATCGGGGGGAGGTGAAGCTTTCTTT
-	TRBV27	TRBD1	TRBJ1-6	CASSLKGAPPAATGARRHSPLHF	TGTGCCAGCAGTTTAAAGGGGGCCCCACCCGCGGCAACCGGGGCCCGTCGCCATTCACCCCTCCACTTT
-	TRBV28	-	TRBJ2-7	CASSFRILGQQTYEQYF	TGTGCCAGCAGTTTTCGTATCTTAGGACAGCAGACCTACGAGCAGTACTTC
-	TRBV25-1	TRBD1	TRBJ2-7	CASSDGSGGNYEQYF	TGTGCCAGCAGTGATGGGTCAGGGGGAAACTACGAGCAGTACTTC
-	TRBV11-2	TRBD2	TRBJ2-1	CASSDSGTSHNEQFF	TGTGCCAGCAGCGACTCCGGGACTAGTCACAATGAGCAGTTCTTC
-	TRBV7-3	TRBD2	TRBJ2-7	CASSKFPSGSSYEQYF	TGTGCCAGCAGCAAATTCCCTAGCGGGAGCTCCTACGAGCAGTACTTC
-	TRBV11-3	TRBD1	TRBJ1-1	CASTLVEPGTDTEAFF	TGTGCCAGCACCCTAGTAGAGCCAGGGACAGATACTGAAGCTTTCTTT
-	TRBV28	TRBD2	TRBJ2-1	CASSPVGLVDNEQFF	TGTGCCAGCAGCCCTGTCGGACTAGTTGACAATGAGCAGTTCTTC
-	TRBV6-5	-	TRBJ1-5	CASSYERGQPQHF	TGTGCCAGCAGTTACGAGCGGGGTCAGCCCCAGCATTTT
-	TRBV30	TRBD2	TRBJ2-1	CAWTSGRSDAYNEQFF	TGTGCCTGGACTAGCGGGAGATCTGACGCCTACAATGAGCAGTTCTTC
-	TRBV7-9	TRBD1	TRBJ2-2	CASSLGTGTGELFF	TGTGCCAGCAGCTTAGGGACAGGCACCGGGGAGCTGTTTTTT
-	TRBV15	-	TRBJ1-5	CATSSLYQPQHF	TGTGCCACCAGCAGCTTATATCAGCCCCAGCATTTT
-	TRBV4-1	TRBD2	TRBJ2-2	CASRSGTSGAGELFF	TGCGCCAGCAGATCCGGGACTAGCGGGGCCGGGGAGCTGTTTTTT
-	TRBV2	-	TRBJ2-7	CASSPRGYEQYF	TGTGCCAGCAGTCCCAGGGGTTACGAGCAGTACTTC
-	TRBV15	-	TRBJ1-1	CATSLTKVVNTEAFF	TGTGCCACCAGCCTTACTAAGGTGGTGAACACTGAAGCTTTCTTT
-	TRBV4-2	-	TRBJ1-3	CASSQGENTIYF	TGTGCCAGCAGCCAAGGCGAGAACACCATATATTTT
-	TRBV7-8	-	TRBJ1-2	CASSPADGGYGYTF	TGTGCCAGCAGCCCCGCCGACGGGGGGTATGGCTACACCTTC
-	TRBV6-6	-	TRBJ2-3	CASSYLQRGTDTQYF	TGTGCCAGCAGTTACCTGCAGCGGGGCACAGATACGCAGTATTTT
-	TRBV7-9	TRBD1	TRBJ1-5	CASSPGQGAQPQHF	TGTGCCAGCAGCCCAGGGCAGGGGGCTCAGCCCCAGCATTTT
-	TRBV27	-	TRBJ1-1	CASLSLQGLNTEAFF	TGTGCCAGCCTCAGCCTGCAGGGTTTGAACACTGAAGCTTTCTTT
few	TRBV5-1	TRBD2	TRBJ2-6	CASSSGGNGANVLTF	TGCGCCAGCAGCTCGGGGGGGAATGGGGCCAACGTCCTGACTTTC
-	TRBV6-1	-	TRBJ2-1	CASIPGTREQFF	TGTGCCAGCATACCCGGGACAAGAGAGCAGTTCTTC
once	TRBV7-9	TRBD1	TRBJ2-3	CASSLDGTVRHTQYF	TGTGCCAGCAGCCTGGACGGGACAGTCAGGCATACGCAGTATTTT
-	TRBV28	TRBD1	TRBJ1-2	CATPGQGSGYTF	TGTGCCACCCCGGGACAGGGGTCCGGCTACACCTTC
-	TRBV9	TRBD1	TRBJ2-5	CASSVGTGSETQYF	TGTGCCAGCAGCGTAGGGACAGGGTCGGAGACCCAGTACTTC
-	TRBV7-2	TRBD2	TRBJ2-7	CASSQTSGTYEQYF	TGTGCCAGCAGCCAGACTAGCGGGACCTACGAGCAGTACTTC
-	TRBV5-6	-	TRBJ1-1	CACSLARNTEAFF	TGTGCCTGCAGCTTGGCTAGGAACACTGAAGCTTTCTTT
-	TRBV10-1	TRBD2	TRBJ2-2	CASSLGLAGAWGELFF	TGCGCCAGCAGTCTGGGACTAGCGGGAGCCTGGGGGGAGCTGTTTTTT
-	TRBV9	-	TRBJ2-3	CASSFHRQGSTDTQYF	TGTGCCAGCAGCTTCCACCGTCAGGGAAGCACAGATACGCAGTATTTT
-	TRBV5-4	-	TRBJ1-1	CASSSVEGTEAFF	TGTGCCAGCAGCTCGGTGGAGGGCACTGAAGCTTTCTTT
few	TRBV9	TRBD2	TRBJ2-3	CASSVDWTSGRDTQYF	TGTGCCAGCAGCGTAGATTGGACTAGCGGGCGAGATACGCAGTATTTT
-	TRBV7-8	-	TRBJ2-1	CASSIPGYLYGEQFF	TGTGCCAGCAGTATCCCAGGCTATCTATATGGTGAGCAGTTCTTC
few	TRBV27	TRBD1	TRBJ2-7	CASSQMTGAVSEQYF	TGTGCCAGCAGTCAGATGACAGGGGCGGTTTCCGAGCAGTACTTC
-	TRBV10-3	-	TRBJ1-5	CATRGGGSNQPQHF	TGTGCCACCCGGGGGGGAGGGAGCAATCAGCCCCAGCATTTT
-	TRBV14	-	TRBJ1-4	CASSQGFFGSTNEKLFF	TGTGCCAGCAGCCAAGGCTTTTTCGGTTCAACTAATGAAAAACTGTTTTTT
-	TRBV6-1	-	TRBJ1-1	CASSEQAQAYSEAFF	TGTGCCAGCAGTGAGCAGGCCCAAGCTTATTCTGAAGCTTTCTTT
-	TRBV2	TRBD1	TRBJ1-5	CASSGQGVSNQRQHF	TGTGCCAGCAGTGGACAGGGGGTTAGCAATCAGCGCCAGCATTTT
-	TRBV7-9	-	TRBJ2-5	CASSPERQQETQYF	TGTGCCAGCAGCCCTGAACGACAGCAAGAGACCCAGTACTTC
-	TRBV6-5	-	TRBJ2-7	CASSPPGSYEQYF	TGTGCCAGCAGTCCCCCAGGATCCTACGAGCAGTACTTC
once	TRBV18	TRBD1	TRBJ1-2	CASSPQGALDGYTF	TGTGCCAGCTCACCGCAGGGGGCGCTTGATGGCTACACCTTC
few	TRBV6-5	TRBD1	TRBJ1-1	CATRQGATGRTEAFF	TGTGCCACGCGACAGGGGGCGACAGGGAGGACTGAAGCTTTCTTT
-	TRBV15	-	TRBJ2-2	CATSRDREGLTGELFF	TGTGCCACCAGCAGAGATCGGGAAGGTCTAACCGGGGAGCTGTTTTTT